The 19 T cell receptor beta chains reported below all come from one sample, sequenced in a study of CD8 T cells in Susac syndrome. Random hexamers were used to reverse transcribe 0.5 to 1 ug of RNA. MiXCR, run by TCRdb on the immunoSEQ multiplex PCR reads, gives a single entry per CDR3 protein. The table includes roughly 200,000 distinct CDR3 sequences, nearly 97% detected once. The source material was CD4+ T cells from PBMCs. These receptor sequences come from a human donor with multiple sclerosis.

This sequence joins TRBV7-3 and TRBJ2-2; D may be TRBD2 (6 bases). Trimming shortened V by 5 bases and J by 7 bases, and 17 bases separated the two germline ends. CDR1 and CDR2 (germline): SGHTA, FQGTGA. The CDR3 has 15 amino acids. The CDR3 sequence: CASSLLQGGVGELFF. In DNA form, the CDR3 reads TGTGCCAGCAGCCTTCTTCAGGGAGGAGTCGGGGAGCTGTTTTTT.

This clonotype was counted a single time. The J gene is TRBJ1-1, the V gene TRBV7-8, with a tentative D call TRBD1 (5 bases). Looked up from germline, CDR1 is SGHVS and CDR2 is FQNEAQ. The CDR3 sequence is 13 residues long. With 3 bases removed from V and 7 bases from J, the gap between germline ends came to 12 bases. CDR3 residues: CASSFDRDGEAFF. In DNA form, the CDR3 reads TGTGCCAGCAGCTTCGACAGAGACGGTGAAGCTTTCTTT. Full variable domain (remainder filled in from reference TRBV7-8 and TRBJ1-1): GAGVSQSPRYKVAKRGQDVALRCDPISGHVSLFWYQQALGQGPEFLTYFQNEAQLDKSGLPSDRFFAERPEGSVSTLKIQRTQQEDSAVYLCASSFDRDGEAFFGQGTRLTVV.

This chain's CDR3 is CASSTQGVDEKLFF. CDR3 DNA sequence: TGTGCCAGTAGTACACAGGGGGTCGATGAAAAACTGTTTTTT. The V call is TRBV19, the J call TRBJ1-4; 8 positions agree with TRBD1. Germline CDR1 and CDR2: LNHDA and SQIVND (reference sequence). The CDR3 has 14 residues. Losses at the gene ends were 4 bases for V and 6 bases for J; bases not matched to a gene: 4.

J is TRBJ2-7 and V is TRBV29-1; 7 bases agree with TRBD1. V gave up 6 bases and J gave up 3 bases; unmatched junction bases: 5. Germline CDR1 SQVTM, CDR2 ANQGSEA. This CDR3 has 12 amino acids. Here the CDR3 reads CSVRDSNYEQYF. As DNA, the CDR3 is TGCAGCGTCCGGGACAGCAACTACGAGCAGTACTTC.

J is TRBJ2-4 and V is TRBV12-5; 7 positions match TRBD1. The germline gives CDR1 LGHNT, CDR2 FRNRAP. J gave up 3 bases and V 0 bases, and 11 bases lay outside the gene matches. The CDR3 contains 18 residues. The CDR3 DNA sequence: TGTGCTAGTGGTTTGGTACCTCACAGGGGTAATGTCAAAAACATTCAGTACTTC. Translating it yields CASGLVPHRGNVKNIQYF.

The V call is TRBV4-2, the J call TRBJ1-4; TRBD1 matches 9 bases. Trimming at V came to 2 bases and at J to 5 bases, leaving 6 bases not matched to a gene. Germline V gives CDR1 LGHNA, CDR2 YNFKEQ. This CDR3 is built from 16 residues. CDR3: CASSQTGGTGNEKLFF. CDR3 nucleotides: TGTGCCAGCAGCCAAACGGGTGGGACAGGGAATGAAAAACTGTTTTTT.

The V and J genes are TRBV18 and TRBJ2-7, with 9 positions matching TRBD1. The CDR3 totals 16 residues. Looked up from germline, CDR1 is KGHSH and CDR2 is LQKENI. Germline trimming cut 4 bases from V and 3 bases from J; bases unmatched to any gene: 10. The CDR3 here is CASSRLGTGQNYEQYF. CDR3 DNA: TGTGCCAGCTCACGCCTAGGGACAGGGCAGAACTACGAGCAGTACTTC.

This clonotype was observed a single time. This rearrangement joins TRBV3-1 to TRBJ1-3, with D unresolved. The CDR3 is 15 amino acids. V was clipped by 0 bases and J by 0 bases, with 6 bases between them. Germline V gene lookup returns CDR1 LGHDT and CDR2 YNNKEL (reference sequence). The DNA for the CDR3 is TGTGCCAGCAGCCAAGAATCCATCTCTGGAAACACCATATATTTT. Translated: CASSQESISGNTIYF.

The chain is built from TRBV11-2 and TRBJ2-5, with D possibly called TRBD1 or TRBD2 (6 bases each). This CDR3 region has 16 residues. Germline CDR1 and CDR2: SGHAT and FQNNGV. V lost 1 base to trimming and J lost 4 bases, with 16 bases between them. The CDR3 DNA is TGTGCCAGCAGCTTAGTAGCCCTTGGAGGGGGAGAGACCCAGTACTTC. Its translation is CASSLVALGGGETQYF.

Here the CDR3 DNA reads TGTGCCACCAGTGATGGGACAGGGGATACGCAGTATTTT. Translated, it gives CATSDGTGDTQYF. The V and J genes are TRBV24-1 and TRBJ2-3; TRBD1 agrees at 9 bases. The length of the CDR3 is 13 residues. J gave up 6 bases and V 3 bases, and 0 bases lay outside the gene matches. Germline assignment: CDR1 KGHDR and CDR2 SFDVKD.

The chain is built from TRBV5-1 and TRBJ2-3, with D perhaps being TRBD1 or TRBD2 (5 bases each). V shed 0 bases and J shed 4 bases, with 9 bases lying between them. The CDR3 covers 14 residues. CDR1 is SGHRS, CDR2 YFSETQ, per germline. The CDR3 protein is CASSLEGPPDTQYF. The CDR3 nucleotides read TGCGCCAGCAGCTTGGAGGGACCTCCAGATACGCAGTATTTT.

This clonotype was picked up one time. This chain connects TRBV9 to TRBJ1-3, with D possibly being TRBD1 (6 bases). V gave up 0 bases and J gave up 3 bases, with 13 bases separating them. The germline V gene has CDR1 SGDLS and CDR2 YYNGEE. The CDR3 loop spans 16 amino acids. DNA of the CDR3: TGTGCCAGCAGCGTAGTCCCGGGGGCGCTTGGAAACACCATATATTTT. The encoded protein is CASSVVPGALGNTIYF.

This clonotype was recorded once. V usage is TRBV30 and J usage is TRBJ2-5; D call uncertain. Germline loops: CDR1 GTSNPN, CDR2 SVGIG (reference sequence). The V and J ends lost 3 bases and 1 base respectively, with 12 bases between them. CDR3 length: 14 residues. The CDR3 here is CAWRRSGGQETQYF. CDR3 bases: TGTGCCTGGAGGCGGTCAGGCGGCCAAGAGACCCAGTACTTC.

The V and J genes are TRBV2 and TRBJ2-7; D unclear. The germline V and J ends were trimmed by 3 bases and 1 base, with 7 bases remaining between them. The germline V gene has CDR1 SNHLY and CDR2 FYNNEI. CDR3 length: 13 amino acids. The CDR3 region has the DNA TGTGCCAGCAGTGACCGAAGATCCTACGAGCAGTACTTC. This translates into CASSDRRSYEQYF.

V usage is TRBV29-1 and J usage is TRBJ2-3; D might be TRBD1 (5 bases). CDR3 size: 15 residues. The V and J ends lost 7 bases and 2 bases respectively, with 19 bases between them. CDR1 and CDR2 (germline): SQVTM, ANQGSEA. The CDR3 reads CSALRAGSNTDTQYF. In DNA, the CDR3 is TGCAGCGCCTTAAGGGCAGGGTCAAACACAGATACGCAGTATTTT.

The chain links TRBV4-1 to TRBJ1-4; the D is unclear. The CDR3 extends over 16 amino acids. Germline CDR1 MGHRA, CDR2 YSYEKL. Deletions cut 1 base from V and 8 bases from J, with 17 bases between. Written as DNA, the CDR3 is TGCGCCAGCAGCCAAGCCCAGACGGCCCAGAGGGAAAAACTGTTTTTT. It translates to CASSQAQTAQREKLFF.

This clonotype appeared a few times. This sequence joins TRBV3-1 and TRBJ1-5; D unclear. Between the trimmed V and J ends, which lost 1 base and 0 bases, there was a span of 7 bases. CDR1 is LGHDT and CDR2 is YNNKEL in the germline V gene (reference sequence). CDR3 size: 15 residues. CDR3 sequence (DNA): TGTGCCAGCAGCCAAGGCGGTTATAGCAATCAGCCCCAGCATTTT. The encoded protein is CASSQGGYSNQPQHF. The variable domain in full, completed from reference TRBV3-1 and TRBJ1-5, reads DTAVSQTPKYLVTQMGNDKSIKCEQNLGHDTMYWYKQDSKKFLKIMFSYNNKELIINETVPNRFSPKSPDKAHLNLHINSLELGDSAVYFCASSQGGYSNQPQHFGDGTRLSIL.

The chain is built from TRBV5-1 and TRBJ2-3; TRBD1 is a possible D gene (6 bases). The CDR3 has 14 residues. CDR1 and CDR2 from the germline V gene are SGHRS and YFSETQ. The ends were cut back, 0 bases at V and 6 bases at J, with 11 bases in the middle. CDR3 sequence (DNA): TGCGCCAGCAGCTTGGTCCCAGGGGAGGATACGCAGTATTTT. Its protein is CASSLVPGEDTQYF.

This sequence joins TRBV20-1 and TRBJ2-7; D remains ambiguous. Trimming cost V 1 base and J 0 bases, with 13 bases left between them. CDR3 size: 15 residues. Looked up from germline, CDR1 is DFQATT and CDR2 is SNEGSKA (reference sequence). CDR3 bases: TGCAGTGCTAGAGCGGCAGCAGGTTCCTCCTACGAGCAGTACTTC. Translated, it gives CSARAAAGSSYEQYF.